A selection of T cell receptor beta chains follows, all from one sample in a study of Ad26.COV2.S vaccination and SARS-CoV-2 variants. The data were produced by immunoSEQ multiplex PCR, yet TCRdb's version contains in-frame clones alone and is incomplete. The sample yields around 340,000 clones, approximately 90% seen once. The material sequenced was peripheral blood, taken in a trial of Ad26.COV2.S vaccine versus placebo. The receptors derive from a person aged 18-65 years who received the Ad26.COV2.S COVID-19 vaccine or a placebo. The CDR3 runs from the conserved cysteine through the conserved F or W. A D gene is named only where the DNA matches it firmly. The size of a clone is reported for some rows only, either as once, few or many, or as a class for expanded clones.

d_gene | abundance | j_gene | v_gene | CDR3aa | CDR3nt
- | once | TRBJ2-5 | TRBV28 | CASSSSDKQETQYF | TGTGCCAGCAGTTCCTCCGACAAGCAAGAGACCCAGTACTTC
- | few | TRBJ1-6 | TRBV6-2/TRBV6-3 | CASSRVIYNSPLHF | TGTGCCAGCAGCCGGGTCATCTATAATTCACCCCTCCACTTT
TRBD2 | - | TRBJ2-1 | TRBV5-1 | CASSSAGAYNEQFF | TGCGCCAGCAGCTCAGCGGGAGCCTACAATGAGCAGTTCTTC
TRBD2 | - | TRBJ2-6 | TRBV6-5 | CASIAGGSGANVLTF | TGTGCCAGCATAGCGGGGGGCTCTGGGGCCAACGTCCTGACTTTC
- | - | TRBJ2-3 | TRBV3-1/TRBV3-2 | CASSQSDRLRSPDTQYF | TGTGCCAGCAGCCAATCAGACAGGCTAAGGTCCCCAGATACGCAGTATTTT
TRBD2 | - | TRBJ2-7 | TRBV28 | CASSALGTSRSYEQYF | TGTGCCAGCAGTGCCCTCGGGACTAGCCGCTCCTACGAGCAGTACTTC
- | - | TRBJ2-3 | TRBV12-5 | CASGLVSADTQYF | TGTGCTAGTGGTTTGGTATCAGCAGATACGCAGTATTTT
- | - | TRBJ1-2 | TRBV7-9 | CASSPQTTIYGYTF | TGTGCCAGCAGCCCCCAGACGACGATCTATGGCTACACCTTC
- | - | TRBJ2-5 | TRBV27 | CASGPGGGKTQYF | TGTGCCAGCGGACCAGGGGGAGGGAAGACCCAGTACTTC
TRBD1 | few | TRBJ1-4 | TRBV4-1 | CASSQETGQGLSEEKLFF | TGCGCCAGCAGCCAGGAAACCGGACAGGGTTTAAGTGAGGAAAAACTGTTTTTT
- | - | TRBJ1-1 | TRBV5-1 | CASSLMGLPMNTEAFF | TGCGCCAGCAGCTTGATGGGACTGCCCATGAACACTGAAGCTTTCTTT
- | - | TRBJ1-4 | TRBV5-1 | CASSPAVDEKLFF | TGCGCCAGCAGCCCAGCTGTCGATGAAAAACTGTTTTTT
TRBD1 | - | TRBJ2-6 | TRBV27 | CASSFRDRSSGANVLTF | TGTGCCAGCAGTTTCCGGGACAGGAGCTCTGGGGCCAACGTCCTGACTTTC
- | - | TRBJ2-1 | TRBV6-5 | CASSFQRHNEQFF | TGTGCCAGCAGTTTCCAACGACACAATGAGCAGTTCTTC
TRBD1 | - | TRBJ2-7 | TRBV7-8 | CASSSNRGPTTYEQYF | TGTGCCAGCAGCTCCAACAGGGGGCCCACGACCTACGAGCAGTACTTC
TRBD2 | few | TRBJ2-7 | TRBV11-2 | CASSKQRTSSYEQYF | TGTGCCAGCAGCAAACAGCGGACTAGCTCCTACGAGCAGTACTTC
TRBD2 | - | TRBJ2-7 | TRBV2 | CASRPGLAGGPHEQYF | TGTGCCAGCAGACCGGGACTAGCGGGGGGGCCACACGAGCAGTACTTC
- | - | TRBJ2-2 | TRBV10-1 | CASIKRRRVSTGELFF | TGCGCCAGCATCAAACGACGGAGGGTGAGCACCGGGGAGCTGTTTTTT
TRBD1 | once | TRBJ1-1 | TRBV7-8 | CASNDLQGGDTEAFF | TGTGCCAGCAACGACTTACAGGGGGGGGACACTGAAGCTTTCTTT
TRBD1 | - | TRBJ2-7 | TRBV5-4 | CASSGRDSPYEQYF | TGTGCCAGCAGCGGCCGGGACAGTCCTTACGAGCAGTACTTC
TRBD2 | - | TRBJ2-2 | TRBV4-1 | CASSQEWTSGGIHTGELFF | TGCGCCAGCAGCCAAGAGTGGACTAGCGGGGGGATCCACACCGGGGAGCTGTTTTTT
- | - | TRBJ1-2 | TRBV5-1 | CASSLNTGRGGYTF | TGCGCCAGCAGCTTGAATACAGGGAGGGGAGGCTACACCTTC
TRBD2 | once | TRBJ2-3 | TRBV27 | CASSPRLAVDTQYF | TGTGCCAGCAGTCCCCGGCTAGCGGTAGATACGCAGTATTTT
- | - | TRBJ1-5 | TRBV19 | CASSIVGAQPQHF | TGTGCCAGTAGTATAGTGGGGGCTCAGCCCCAGCATTTT
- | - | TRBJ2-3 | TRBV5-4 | CASSFEAGRTDTQYF | TGTGCCAGCAGCTTCGAGGCGGGACGCACAGATACGCAGTATTTT
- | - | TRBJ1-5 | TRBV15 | CATSREPGPNQPQHF | TGTGCCACCAGCAGGGAGCCGGGCCCCAATCAGCCCCAGCATTTT
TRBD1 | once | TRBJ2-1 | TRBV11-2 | CASSSGQGDYNEQFF | TGTGCCAGCAGCTCGGGACAGGGGGATTACAATGAGCAGTTCTTC
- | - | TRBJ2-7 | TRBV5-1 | CASSPRDSGAGGEQYF | TGCGCCAGCAGCCCCCGGGACAGCGGCGCGGGGGGCGAGCAGTACTTC
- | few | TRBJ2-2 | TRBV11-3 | CASSTPRGSNTGELFF | TGTGCCAGCAGCACCCCCCGGGGCTCGAACACCGGGGAGCTGTTTTTT
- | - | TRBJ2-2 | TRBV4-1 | CASRSLGANTGELFF | TGCGCCAGCAGGTCACTGGGCGCGAACACCGGGGAGCTGTTTTTT
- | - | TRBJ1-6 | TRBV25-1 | CASKGEVDSPLHF | TGTGCCAGCAAAGGGGAAGTGGATTCACCCCTCCACTTT
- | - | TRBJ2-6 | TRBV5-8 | CASSFSYGGGSGANVLTF | TGTGCCAGCAGCTTTTCCTACGGTGGGGGCTCTGGGGCCAACGTCCTGACTTTC
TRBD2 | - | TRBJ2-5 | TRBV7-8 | CASSLVAAGGRETQYF | TGTGCCAGCAGCTTAGTCGCAGCGGGAGGGCGAGAGACCCAGTACTTC
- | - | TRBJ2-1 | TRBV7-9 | CASSLAGGRNEQFF | TGTGCCAGCAGCTTAGCGGGGGGACGCAATGAGCAGTTCTTC
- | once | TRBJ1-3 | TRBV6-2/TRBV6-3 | CASSSQSGISYF | TGTGCCAGCAGTTCACAGAGCGGGATTTCATATTTT
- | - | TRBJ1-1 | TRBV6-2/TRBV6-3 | CASSYSWRTEAFF | TGTGCCAGCAGTTACTCGTGGAGGACTGAAGCTTTCTTT
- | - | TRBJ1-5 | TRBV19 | CASSIAVRVSQPQHF | TGTGCCAGTAGTATAGCCGTGAGGGTGAGCCAGCCCCAGCATTTT
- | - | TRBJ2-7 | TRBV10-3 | CAISDPPGYEQYF | TGTGCCATCAGTGACCCCCCGGGCTACGAGCAGTACTTC
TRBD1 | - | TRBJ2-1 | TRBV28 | CASSLSSFTTGGNRYNEQFF | TGTGCCAGCAGTTTATCCTCCTTCACCACAGGGGGTAATCGCTACAATGAGCAGTTCTTC
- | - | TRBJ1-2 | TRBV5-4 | CASSLAGLPTAGGYTF | TGTGCCAGCAGCTTGGCCGGGTTACCTACGGCGGGTGGCTACACCTTC
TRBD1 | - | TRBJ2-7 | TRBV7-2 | CASSPGQGRTYEQYF | TGTGCCAGCAGCCCCGGACAGGGTAGGACCTACGAGCAGTACTTC
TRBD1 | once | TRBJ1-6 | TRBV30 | CAWSRDRGSPLHF | TGTGCCTGGAGTCGGGACAGGGGTTCACCCCTCCACTTT
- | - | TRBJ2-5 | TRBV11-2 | CASSAQSNQETQYF | TGTGCCAGCAGCGCACAATCGAACCAAGAGACCCAGTACTTC
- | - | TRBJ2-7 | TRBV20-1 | CSARAGYEQYF | TGCAGTGCTAGGGCGGGCTACGAGCAGTACTTC
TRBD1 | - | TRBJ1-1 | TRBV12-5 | CASGLQGAGEAFF | TGTGCTAGTGGTTTACAGGGGGCTGGTGAAGCTTTCTTT
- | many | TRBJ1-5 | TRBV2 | CASSDGGYQPQHF | TGTGCCAGCAGTGATGGGGGTTATCAGCCCCAGCATTTT
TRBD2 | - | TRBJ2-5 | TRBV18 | CASSPPKSSGGAETQYF | TGTGCCAGCTCACCACCGAAGAGTAGCGGGGGGGCGGAGACCCAGTACTTC
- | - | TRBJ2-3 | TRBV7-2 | CASSLALESTDTQYF | TGTGCCAGCAGCTTGGCACTCGAGAGCACAGATACGCAGTATTTT
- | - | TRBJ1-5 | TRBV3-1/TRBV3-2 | CASSPGTGRGAQHF | TGTGCCAGCAGCCCCGGGACGGGGCGTGGGGCCCAGCATTTT
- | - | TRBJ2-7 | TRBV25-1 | CASRQTGRLSYEQYF | TGTGCCAGCCGCCAAACAGGGCGTCTTTCCTACGAGCAGTACTTC
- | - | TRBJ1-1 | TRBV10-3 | CAISVQKNTEAFF | TGTGCCATCAGTGTACAGAAGAACACTGAAGCTTTCTTT